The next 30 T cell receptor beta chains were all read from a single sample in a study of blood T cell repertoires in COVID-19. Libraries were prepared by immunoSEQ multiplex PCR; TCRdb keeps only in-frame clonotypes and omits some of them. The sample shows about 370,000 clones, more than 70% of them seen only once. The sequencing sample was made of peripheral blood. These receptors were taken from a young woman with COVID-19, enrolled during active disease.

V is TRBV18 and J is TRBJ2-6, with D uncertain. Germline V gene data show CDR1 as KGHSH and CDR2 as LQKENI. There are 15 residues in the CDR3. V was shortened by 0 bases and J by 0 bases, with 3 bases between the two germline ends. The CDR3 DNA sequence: TGTGCCAGCTCACCACCGCGCTCTGGGGCCAACGTCCTGACTTTC. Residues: CASSPPRSGANVLTF.

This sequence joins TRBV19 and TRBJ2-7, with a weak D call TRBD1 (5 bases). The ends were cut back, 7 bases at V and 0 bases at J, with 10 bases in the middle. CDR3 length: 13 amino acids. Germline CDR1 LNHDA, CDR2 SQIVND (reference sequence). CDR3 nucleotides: TGTGCCAGTATGGGGCGGAGCTCCTACGAGCAGTACTTC. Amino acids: CASMGRSSYEQYF.

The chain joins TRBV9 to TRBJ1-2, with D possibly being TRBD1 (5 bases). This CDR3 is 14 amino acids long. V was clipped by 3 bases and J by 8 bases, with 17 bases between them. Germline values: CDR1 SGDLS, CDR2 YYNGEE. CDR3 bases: TGTGCCAGCAGCGACGCAGGGCGTCTCGGGGGCTACACCTTC. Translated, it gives CASSDAGRLGGYTF.

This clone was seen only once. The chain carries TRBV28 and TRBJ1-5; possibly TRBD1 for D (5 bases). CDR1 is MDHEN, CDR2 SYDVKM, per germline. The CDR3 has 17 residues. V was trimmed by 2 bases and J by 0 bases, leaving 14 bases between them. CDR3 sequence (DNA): TGTGCCAGCAGTTTAGGACAATCCGGTTATAGCAATCAGCCCCAGCATTTT. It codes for CASSLGQSGYSNQPQHF.

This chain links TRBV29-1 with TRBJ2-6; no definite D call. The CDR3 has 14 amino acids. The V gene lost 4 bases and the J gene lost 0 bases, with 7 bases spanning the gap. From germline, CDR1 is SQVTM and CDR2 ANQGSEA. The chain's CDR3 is CSVGGGSGANVLTF. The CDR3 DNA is TGCAGCGTTGGCGGCGGCTCTGGGGCCAACGTCCTGACTTTC.

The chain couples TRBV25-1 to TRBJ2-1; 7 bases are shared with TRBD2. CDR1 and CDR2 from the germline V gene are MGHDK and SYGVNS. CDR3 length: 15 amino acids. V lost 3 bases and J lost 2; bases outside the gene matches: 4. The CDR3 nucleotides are TGTGCCAGCAGTGAGGCGGGAGCTACCTACAATGAGCAGTTCTTC. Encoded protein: CASSEAGATYNEQFF.

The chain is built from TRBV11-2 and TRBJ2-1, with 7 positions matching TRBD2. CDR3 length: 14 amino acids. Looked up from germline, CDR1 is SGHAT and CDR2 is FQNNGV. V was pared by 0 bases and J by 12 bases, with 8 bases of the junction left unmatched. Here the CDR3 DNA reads TGTGCCAGCAGCTTAGACGGGGGAGGGCCGAGGCAGTTCTTC. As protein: CASSLDGGGPRQFF.

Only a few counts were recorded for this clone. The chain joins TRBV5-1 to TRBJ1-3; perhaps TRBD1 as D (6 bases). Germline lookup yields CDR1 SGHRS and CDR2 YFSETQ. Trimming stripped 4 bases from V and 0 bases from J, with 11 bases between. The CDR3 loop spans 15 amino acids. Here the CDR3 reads CASSPRQDSGNTIYF. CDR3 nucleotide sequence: TGCGCCAGCAGCCCGAGACAGGACTCTGGAAACACCATATATTTT.

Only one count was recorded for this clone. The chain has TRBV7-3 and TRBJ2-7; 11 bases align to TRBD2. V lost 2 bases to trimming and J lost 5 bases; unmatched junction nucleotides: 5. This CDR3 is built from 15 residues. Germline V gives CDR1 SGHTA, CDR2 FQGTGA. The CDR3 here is CASSLGSGRAHEQYF. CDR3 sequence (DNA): TGTGCCAGCAGCTTAGGTAGCGGGAGGGCCCACGAGCAGTACTTC.

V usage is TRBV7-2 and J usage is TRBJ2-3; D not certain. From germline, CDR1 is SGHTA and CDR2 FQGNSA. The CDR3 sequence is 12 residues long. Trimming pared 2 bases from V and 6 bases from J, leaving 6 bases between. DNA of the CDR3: TGTGCCAGCAGCTTAAAGAGGGATACGCAGTATTTT. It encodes CASSLKRDTQYF.

CDR3 sequence reads: CAWSWRWLAGGANEQYF. In DNA, the CDR3 is TGTGCCTGGAGCTGGCGATGGCTAGCGGGAGGAGCAAACGAGCAGTACTTC. The rearrangement joins TRBV30 to TRBJ2-7; 11 nucleotides align to TRBD2. CDR3 length equals 17 residues. V dropped 3 bases and J dropped 5; count of bases not matched to a gene: 15. Germline values: CDR1 GTSNPN, CDR2 SVGIG (reference sequence).

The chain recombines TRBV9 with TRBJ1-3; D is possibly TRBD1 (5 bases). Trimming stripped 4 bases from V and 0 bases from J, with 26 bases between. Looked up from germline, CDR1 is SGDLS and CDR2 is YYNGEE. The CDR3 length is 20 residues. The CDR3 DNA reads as TGTGCCAGCAGCCGAGCCGGGGGGGTGTCCACGGACCTCTCTGGAAACACCATATATTTT. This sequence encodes CASSRAGGVSTDLSGNTIYF. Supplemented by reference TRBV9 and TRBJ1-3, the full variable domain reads DSGVTQTPKHLITATGQRVTLRCSPRSGDLSVYWYQQSLDQGLQFLIQYYNGEERAKGNILERFSAQQFPDLHSELNLSSLELGDSALYFCASSRAGGVSTDLSGNTIYFGEGSWLTVV.

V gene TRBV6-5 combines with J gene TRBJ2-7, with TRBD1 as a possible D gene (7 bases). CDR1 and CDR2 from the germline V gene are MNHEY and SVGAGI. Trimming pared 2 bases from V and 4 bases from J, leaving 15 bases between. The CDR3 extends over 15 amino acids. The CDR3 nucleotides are TGTGCCAGCAGTTACGTCTCAGGGGGGTGGTACGAGCAGTACTTC. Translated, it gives CASSYVSGGWYEQYF.

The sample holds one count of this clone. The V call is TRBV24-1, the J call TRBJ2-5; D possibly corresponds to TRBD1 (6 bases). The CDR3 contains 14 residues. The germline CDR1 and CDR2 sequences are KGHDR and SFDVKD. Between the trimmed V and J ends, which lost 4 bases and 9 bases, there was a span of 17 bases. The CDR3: CATSDPGTPEAQYF. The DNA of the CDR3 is TGTGCCACCAGTGACCCAGGGACACCCGAGGCCCAGTACTTC.

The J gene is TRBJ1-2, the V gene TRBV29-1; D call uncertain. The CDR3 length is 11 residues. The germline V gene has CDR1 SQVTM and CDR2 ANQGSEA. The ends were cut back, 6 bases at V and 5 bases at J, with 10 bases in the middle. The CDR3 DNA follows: TGCAGCGTGAAAACGGGTTATGGCTACACCTTC. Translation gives CSVKTGYGYTF.

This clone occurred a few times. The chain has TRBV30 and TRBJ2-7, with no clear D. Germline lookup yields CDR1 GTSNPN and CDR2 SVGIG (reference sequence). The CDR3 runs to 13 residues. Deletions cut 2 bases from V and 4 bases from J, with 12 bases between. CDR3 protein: CAWSPGSRYEQYF. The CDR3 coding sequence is TGTGCCTGGAGTCCCGGGTCCCGGTACGAGCAGTACTTC.

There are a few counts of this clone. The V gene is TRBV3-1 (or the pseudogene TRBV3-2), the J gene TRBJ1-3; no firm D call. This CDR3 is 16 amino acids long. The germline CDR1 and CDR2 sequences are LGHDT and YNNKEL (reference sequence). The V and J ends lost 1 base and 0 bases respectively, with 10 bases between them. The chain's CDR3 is CASSQGGGISGNTIYF. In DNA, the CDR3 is TGTGCCAGCAGCCAAGGGGGAGGTATCTCTGGAAACACCATATATTTT.

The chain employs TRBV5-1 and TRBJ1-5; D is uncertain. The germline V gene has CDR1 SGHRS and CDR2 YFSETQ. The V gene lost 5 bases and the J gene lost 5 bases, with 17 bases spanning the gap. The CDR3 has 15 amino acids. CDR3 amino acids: CASSFSRVTDQPQHF. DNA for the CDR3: TGCGCCAGCAGTTTTTCACGGGTTACGGATCAGCCCCAGCATTTT.

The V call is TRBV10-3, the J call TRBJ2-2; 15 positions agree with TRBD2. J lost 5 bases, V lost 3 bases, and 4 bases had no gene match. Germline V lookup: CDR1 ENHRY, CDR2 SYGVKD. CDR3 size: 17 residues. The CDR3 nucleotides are TGTGCCATCAGTGAAGTAGGGACTAGCGGGAGGACCGGGGAGCTGTTTTTT. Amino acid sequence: CAISEVGTSGRTGELFF.

Written as DNA, the CDR3 is TGTGCCACCAGTCGAGGACTAGCGGGGTGGGAGACCCAGTACTTC. This gives the protein CATSRGLAGWETQYF. The chain recombines TRBV24-1 with TRBJ2-5, with TRBD2 matching 12 bases. With V trimmed by 6 bases and J by 5 bases, 6 bases remained unmatched. The CDR3 consists of 15 residues. CDR1 is KGHDR, CDR2 SFDVKD, per germline.

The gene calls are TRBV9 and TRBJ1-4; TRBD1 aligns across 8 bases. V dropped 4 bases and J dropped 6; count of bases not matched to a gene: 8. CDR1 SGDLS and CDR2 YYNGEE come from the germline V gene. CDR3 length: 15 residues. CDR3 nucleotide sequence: TGTGCCAGCAGCAGACTACAGGGGGGCGATGAAAAACTGTTTTTT. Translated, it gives CASSRLQGGDEKLFF.

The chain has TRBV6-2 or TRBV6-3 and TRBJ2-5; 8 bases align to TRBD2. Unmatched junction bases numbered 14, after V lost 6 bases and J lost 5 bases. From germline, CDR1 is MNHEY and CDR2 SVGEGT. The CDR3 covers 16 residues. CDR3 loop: CASSRPRGGRDETQYF. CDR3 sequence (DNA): TGTGCCAGCAGCCGCCCCCGGGGGGGGCGCGACGAGACCCAGTACTTC.

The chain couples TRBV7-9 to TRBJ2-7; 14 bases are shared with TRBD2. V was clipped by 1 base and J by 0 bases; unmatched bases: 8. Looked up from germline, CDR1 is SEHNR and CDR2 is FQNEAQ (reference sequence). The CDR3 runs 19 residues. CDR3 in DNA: TGTGCCAGCAGCTTAGAAAGGGGACTAGCGGGAGTGTACTCCTACGAGCAGTACTTC. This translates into CASSLERGLAGVYSYEQYF.

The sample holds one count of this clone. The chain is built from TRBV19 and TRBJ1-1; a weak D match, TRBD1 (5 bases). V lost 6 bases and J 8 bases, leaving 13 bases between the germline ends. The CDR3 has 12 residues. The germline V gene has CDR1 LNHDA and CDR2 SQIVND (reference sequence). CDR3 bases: TGTGCCAGTAGGATTGCCCGGGGGGAAGCTTTCTTT. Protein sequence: CASRIARGEAFF.

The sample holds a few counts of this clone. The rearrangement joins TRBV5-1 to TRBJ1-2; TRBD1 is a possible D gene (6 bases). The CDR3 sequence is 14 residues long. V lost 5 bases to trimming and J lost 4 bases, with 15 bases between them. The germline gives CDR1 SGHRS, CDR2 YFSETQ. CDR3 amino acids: CASSPGTLPYGYTF. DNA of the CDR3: TGCGCCAGCAGTCCCGGGACACTGCCCTATGGCTACACCTTC.

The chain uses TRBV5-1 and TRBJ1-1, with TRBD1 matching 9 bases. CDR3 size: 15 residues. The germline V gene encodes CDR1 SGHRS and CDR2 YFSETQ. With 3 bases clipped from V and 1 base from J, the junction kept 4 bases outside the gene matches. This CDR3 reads CASSSEQGANTEAFF. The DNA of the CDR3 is TGCGCCAGCAGCTCGGAACAGGGGGCGAACACTGAAGCTTTCTTT. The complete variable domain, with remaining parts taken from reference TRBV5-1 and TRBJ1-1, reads KAGVTQTPRYLIKTRGQQVTLSCSPISGHRSVSWYQQTPGQGLQFLFEYFSETQRNKGNFPGRFSGRQFSNSRSEMNVSTLELGDSALYLCASSSEQGANTEAFFGQGTRLTVV.

The CDR3 sequence is CASSLALGLAGVETQYF. The CDR3 DNA is TGTGCCAGCAGCTTGGCCTTGGGACTAGCGGGAGTAGAGACCCAGTACTTC. The chain joins TRBV5-6 to TRBJ2-5; TRBD2 agrees at 14 bases. J gave up 4 bases and V 0 bases, and 5 bases lay outside the gene matches. Per germline, CDR1 SGHDT and CDR2 YYEEEE. The CDR3 length is 17 residues.

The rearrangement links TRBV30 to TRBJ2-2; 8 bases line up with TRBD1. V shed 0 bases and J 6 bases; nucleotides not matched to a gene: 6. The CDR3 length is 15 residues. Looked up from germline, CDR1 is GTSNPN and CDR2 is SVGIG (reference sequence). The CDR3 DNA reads TGTGCCTGGAGTGTCTTTACAGGGGGGTCCGGGGAGCTGTTTTTT. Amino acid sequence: CAWSVFTGGSGELFF. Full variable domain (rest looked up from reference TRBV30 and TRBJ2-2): SQTIHQWPATLVQPVGSPLSLECTVEGTSNPNLYWYRQAAGRGLQLLFYSVGIGQISSEVPQNLSASRPQDRQFILSSKKLLLSDSGFYLCAWSVFTGGSGELFFGEGSRLTVL.

This chain's CDR3 is CASSQDSGLDTEAFF. The DNA for the CDR3 is TGCGCCAGCAGCCAAGATTCAGGATTGGACACTGAAGCTTTCTTT. V and J are TRBV4-3 and TRBJ1-1; no firm D call. V was clipped by 0 bases and J by 3 bases, with 11 bases between them. CDR3 length equals 15 residues. CDR1 is LGHNA and CDR2 is YSLEER in the germline V gene.

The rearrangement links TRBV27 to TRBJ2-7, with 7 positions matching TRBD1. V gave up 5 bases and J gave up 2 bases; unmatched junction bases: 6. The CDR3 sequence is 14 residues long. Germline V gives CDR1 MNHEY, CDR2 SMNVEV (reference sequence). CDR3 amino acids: CASSIRQGAYEQYF. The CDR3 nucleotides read TGTGCCAGCAGTATAAGACAGGGTGCCTACGAGCAGTACTTC.